The T cell receptor (beta chain) under discussion was sequenced for a study of radiation and T cells in renal cell carcinoma. The repertoire was sequenced with immunoSEQ multiplex PCR; TCRdb's copy has only in-frame clones and lacks some. The sample carries 120,000 or so clones, 81% recorded once. Time point of the sample: blood 2 weeks post-SBRT. As for treatment: 15 Gy SBRT to primary tumor, nephrectomy 4 weeks later. The sequenced sample was blood, obtained from a patient whose treatment included radiotherapy and nephrectomy. This sequence was found in a woman aged 55-70 years with renal cell carcinoma.

CDR3 sequence: CASSRDPNSPLHF. CDR3 bases: TGTGCCAGCTCCCGGGACCCTAATTCACCCCTCCACTTT. The chain recombines TRBV18 with TRBJ1-6; possibly TRBD1 for D (5 bases). CDR3 size: 13 residues. The ends were cut back, 6 bases at V and 6 bases at J, with 9 bases in the middle. CDR1 and CDR2 (germline): KGHSH, LQKENI. Complete variable domain (other parts from reference TRBV18 and TRBJ1-6): NAGVMQNPRHLVRRRGQEARLRCSPMKGHSHVYWYRQLPEEGLKFMVYLQKENIIDESGMPKERFSAEFPKEGPSILRIQQVVRGDSAAYFCASSRDPNSPLHFGNGTRLTVT.